A single T cell receptor beta chain is shown here with its context. The record originates from a study of technical replicates of blood from a few donors. V lost 7 bases, J lost 6 bases, and 18 bases lay in between. CDR1 is MNHEY, CDR2 SMNVEV, per germline (reference sequence). The CDR3 has 15 residues. Assay: immunoSEQ multiplex PCR; the TCRdb copy retains only in-frame clones and omits some. The table records roughly 80,000 clones, roughly 94% of them present only once. This TCR was recovered from a human donor in good health. The gene calls are TRBV27 and TRBJ2-2; weak D call: TRBD2 (6 bases). The sample was T cells isolated from PBMCs. As DNA, the CDR3 is TGTGCCAGCACGAAGGGAGGTTATGGGGCCGGGGAGCTGTTTTTT. It encodes CASTKGGYGAGELFF.